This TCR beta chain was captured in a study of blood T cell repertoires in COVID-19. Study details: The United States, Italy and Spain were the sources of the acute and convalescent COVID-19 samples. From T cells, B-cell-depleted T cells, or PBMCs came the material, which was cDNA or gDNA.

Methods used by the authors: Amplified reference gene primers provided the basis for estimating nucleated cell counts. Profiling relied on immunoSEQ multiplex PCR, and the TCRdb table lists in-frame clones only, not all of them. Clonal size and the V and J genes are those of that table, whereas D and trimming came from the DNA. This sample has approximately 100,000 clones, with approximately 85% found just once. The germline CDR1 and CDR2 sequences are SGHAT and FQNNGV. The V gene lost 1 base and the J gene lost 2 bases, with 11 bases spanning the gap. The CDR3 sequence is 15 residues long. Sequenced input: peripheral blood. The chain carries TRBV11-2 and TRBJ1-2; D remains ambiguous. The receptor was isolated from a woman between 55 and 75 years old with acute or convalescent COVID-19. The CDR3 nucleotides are TGTGCCAGCAGCTTAGTACCGAGTTGGAACTATGGCTACACCTTC. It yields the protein CASSLVPSWNYGYTF.